The clone carrying this TCR beta chain occurred many times. CDR3 length equals 13 residues. V lost 0 bases, J lost 8 bases, and 6 bases stayed unmatched. From germline, CDR1 is GTSNPN and CDR2 SVGIG (reference sequence). The data are from a study of Graves' ophthalmopathy and Graves' hyperthyroidism. Using RNA transcripts, the TCR beta CDR3 regions were amplified. RT-PCR was first run with HTBI primers, then multiplex PCR in a second round. TCRdb re-called the multiplex PCR reads with MiXCR, one entry per CDR3 protein. The table lists just over 400,000 distinct CDR3 sequences, over 20% of them singletons.

The J gene is TRBJ1-2, the V gene TRBV30; 7 bases map to TRBD1. The sequence was obtained from a young woman with stable Graves' hyperthyroidism. The sample taken for sequencing was peripheral blood. CDR3 nucleotide sequence: TGTGCCTGGAGTGTACTGGCAGGGGGAGGCTACACCTTC. Its translation: CAWSVLAGGGYTF. Full variable domain (outside the CDR3, taken from reference TRBV30 and TRBJ1-2): SQTIHQWPATLVQPVGSPLSLECTVEGTSNPNLYWYRQAAGRGLQLLFYSVGIGQISSEVPQNLSASRPQDRQFILSSKKLLLSDSGFYLCAWSVLAGGGYTFGSGTRLTVV.